The clone carrying this TCR beta chain was picked up a small number of times. Its antigen is unidentified. The sample belongs to a study of OX40 agonist ivuxolimab in advanced cancers. Study results and limitations: The study did not work out the antigen specificity of the expanded peripheral T cells.

Some clones are missing from TCRdb's copy, which holds only in-frame ones; the method was immunoSEQ multiplex PCR. Altogether 55,000 to 75,000 clones are present, around 85% being singletons, with the ten largest covering around 0.73%. Germline V gives CDR1 SEHNR, CDR2 FQNEAQ (reference sequence). CDR3 length: 13 amino acids. V was shortened by 7 bases and J by 1 base, with 10 bases between the two germline ends. The sequence came from an adult with an advanced solid tumor such as melanoma, head and neck, liver or kidney cancer. J is TRBJ1-1 and V is TRBV7-9; a weak D match, TRBD1 (6 bases). The sample here was CD4+ or CD8+ T cells sorted from blood, taken in a trial of the OX40 agonist ivuxolimab. The DNA of the CDR3 is TGTGCCAGCATCTCGACAGGGAACACTGAAGCTTTCTTT. Translation gives CASISTGNTEAFF.